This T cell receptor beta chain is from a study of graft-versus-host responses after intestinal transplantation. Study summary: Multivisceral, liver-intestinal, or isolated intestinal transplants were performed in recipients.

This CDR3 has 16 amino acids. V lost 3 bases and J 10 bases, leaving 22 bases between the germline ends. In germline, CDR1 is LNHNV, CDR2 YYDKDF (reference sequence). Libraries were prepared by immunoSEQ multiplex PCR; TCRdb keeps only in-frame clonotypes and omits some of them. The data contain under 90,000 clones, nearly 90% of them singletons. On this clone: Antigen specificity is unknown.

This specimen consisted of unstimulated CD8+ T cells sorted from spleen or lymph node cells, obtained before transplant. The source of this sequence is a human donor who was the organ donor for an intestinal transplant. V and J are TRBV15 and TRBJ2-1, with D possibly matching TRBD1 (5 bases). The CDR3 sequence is CATSSAGISLFREQFF. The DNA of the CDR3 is TGTGCCACCAGCAGTGCAGGGATCTCCCTCTTTCGGGAGCAGTTCTTC.